The clone carrying this TCR beta chain was observed many times. What it binds is unknown. The read ends 3 residues before the CDR3 terminus; that terminus is restored from the germline J gene. Both groups were predominantly of Caucasian heritage. The data stem from a study of T cell clonality in common variable immunodeficiency. Regarding the study as a whole: CVID subjects had higher TCRbeta clonality than healthy controls, most marked in about a third.

Sequencing was performed with immunoSEQ multiplex PCR; in TCRdb, only in-frame clones are kept and a portion is missing. Singletons are absent from the sample, which has approximately 52,000 clones. The germline CDR1 and CDR2 sequences are DFQATT and SNEGSKA (reference sequence). This CDR3 is built from 14 residues. The germline V and J ends were trimmed by 1 base and 2 bases, with 12 bases remaining between them. Sequencing was done on a sample of peripheral blood mononuclear cells. V gene TRBV20-1 combines with J gene TRBJ2-7, with D possibly being TRBD2 (6 bases). The clonotype was recovered from a person aged 18-70 years in good health. The CDR3 protein is CSARGTSLPYEQYF. The covered CDR3 bases are TGCAGTGCTAGAGGAACTAGCTTGCCCTACGAG.